The entry that follows covers one TCR beta chain sequence. The V end was cut by 7 bases, the J end by 4 bases, with 17 bases between. CDR3 size: 15 residues. From germline, CDR1 is LNHDA and CDR2 SQIVND (reference sequence). Some clones are missing from TCRdb's copy, which holds only in-frame ones; the method was immunoSEQ multiplex PCR. Of fewer than 95,000 clones in the sample, 70% to 90% were seen once. This entry comes from a study of control samples from healthy donors and cancer patients. The specimen sequenced was blood. This chain connects TRBV19 to TRBJ2-1; D may be TRBD1 or TRBD2 (6 bases each). The sequence came from a man aged 30-40 years in good health. The CDR3 loop reads CASNTHRGLYNEQFF. CDR3 nucleotide sequence: TGTGCCAGTAACACCCACCGGGGGCTTTACAATGAGCAGTTCTTC.